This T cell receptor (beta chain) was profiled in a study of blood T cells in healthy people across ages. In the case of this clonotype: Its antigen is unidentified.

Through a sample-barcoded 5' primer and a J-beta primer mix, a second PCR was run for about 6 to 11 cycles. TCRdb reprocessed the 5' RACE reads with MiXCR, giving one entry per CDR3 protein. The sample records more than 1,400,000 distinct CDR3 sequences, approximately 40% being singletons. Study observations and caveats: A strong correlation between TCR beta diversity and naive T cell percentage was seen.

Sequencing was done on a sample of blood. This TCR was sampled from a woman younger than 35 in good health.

This CDR3 reads CASSGTTSDEQYF. In DNA form, the CDR3 reads TGTGCCAGCAGTGGGACCACCTCGGACGAGCAGTACTTC. The chain uses TRBV28 and TRBJ2-7; TRBD1 or TRBD2 may be the D gene (5 bases each). CDR1 is MDHEN and CDR2 is SYDVKM in the germline V gene. V gave up 5 bases and J gave up 5 bases, with 13 bases separating them. CDR3 size: 13 residues.